Listed below are T cell receptor beta chains from one sample, sequenced in a study of tumor-infiltrating lymphocytes in oesophageal squamous cell carcinoma. TCRdb passed the PCR reads through MiXCR, listing each CDR3 protein once. The repertoire holds under 20,000 distinct CDR3 sequences, with 30% to 50% as singletons. Sequenced: blood. The receptors were sampled from a male donor with esophageal squamous cell carcinoma. Both conserved end residues are part of each CDR3. D genes are given only for firm matches. Part of the rows lack a size; the others show once, few, many or a class for expanded clones.

size | D | J | V | CDR3 | DNA
many | - | TRBJ2-2 | TRBV19 | CASKPGPFQSGELFF | TGTGCCAGCAAACCGGGCCCCTTTCAATCCGGGGAGCTGTTTTTT
- | - | TRBJ1-1 | TRBV7-6 | CASSQGHQNTEAFF | TGTGCCAGCAGCCAGGGACACCAGAACACTGAAGCTTTCTTT
- | TRBD2 | TRBJ2-3 | TRBV11-2 | CASSFRGGRGNADTQYF | TGTGCCAGCAGCTTCCGTGGCGGGAGGGGGAACGCAGATACGCAGTATTTT
medium-sized | TRBD2 | TRBJ2-1 | TRBV11-3 | CASSYISSGRNDEQFF | TGTGCCAGCAGCTACATTAGCAGCGGGAGAAACGATGAGCAGTTCTTC
medium-sized | - | TRBJ2-3 | TRBV7-9 | CASSQLAISTDTQYF | TGTGCCAGCAGCCAACTTGCAATCAGCACAGATACGCAGTATTTT
many | - | TRBJ2-5 | TRBV19 | CASSIGGSQETQYF | TGTGCCAGTAGTATAGGCGGGTCCCAAGAGACCCAGTACTTC
once | TRBD1 | TRBJ1-1 | TRBV12-3/TRBV12-4 | CASSLGRGTGSTEAFF | TGTGCCAGCAGTTTAGGTAGGGGGACAGGCTCCACTGAAGCTTTCTTT
- | TRBD1 | TRBJ1-1 | TRBV7-1 | CASRGTGNTEAFF | TGTGCCAGCAGAGGGACAGGGAACACTGAAGCTTTCTTT
medium-sized | TRBD2 | TRBJ2-3 | TRBV7-6 | CASSLASGRADTQYF | TGTGCCAGCAGCTTAGCTAGCGGGAGGGCAGATACGCAGTATTTT
many | - | TRBJ2-3 | TRBV7-9 | CASSPPSAADTQYF | TGTGCCAGCAGCCCCCCCTCTGCGGCGGATACGCAGTATTTT
few | - | TRBJ2-5 | TRBV7-6 | CASSSRPGTETQYF | TGTGCCAGCAGCTCGCGGCCAGGGACGGAGACCCAGTACTTC
many | TRBD2 | TRBJ2-1 | TRBV6-2/TRBV6-3 | CASSYPGLAVRAEQFF | TGTGCCAGCAGTTACCCCGGACTAGCGGTTCGGGCTGAGCAGTTCTTC
many | TRBD1 | TRBJ2-5 | TRBV27 | CASSLFGTGYQETQYF | TGTGCCAGCAGTTTATTTGGGACAGGGTACCAAGAGACCCAGTACTTC
few | - | TRBJ1-3 | TRBV29-1 | CSVLGGGGNTIYF | TGCAGCGTTCTTGGGGGAGGTGGAAACACCATATATTTT
- | - | TRBJ2-1 | TRBV7-2 | CASSLKGGGALQQFF | TGTGCCAGCAGCTTAAAAGGGGGGGGGGCCCTCCAGCAGTTCTTC
- | - | TRBJ2-1 | TRBV7-3 | CASSLTREHINEQFF | TGTGCCAGCAGCTTAACGCGGGAACACATCAATGAGCAGTTCTTC
many | TRBD1 | TRBJ2-1 | TRBV7-8 | CASSQRDSSYNEQFF | TGTGCCAGCAGCCAAAGGGACAGCTCCTACAATGAGCAGTTCTTC
- | TRBD2 | TRBJ2-2 | TRBV7-2 | CASSRNSGRGYEQFF | TGTGCCAGCAGCCGCAATAGCGGGAGGGGGTACGAGCAGTTTTTT
- | TRBD1 | TRBJ2-1 | TRBV10-3 | CAISETGAPQYNEQFF | TGTGCCATCAGTGAAACAGGGGCCCCCCAGTACAATGAGCAGTTCTTC
- | - | TRBJ2-7 | TRBV6-8 | CASRPGLSYEQYF | TGTGCCAGCAGACCGGGGCTCTCCTACGAGCAGTACTTC
- | - | TRBJ2-3 | TRBV28 | CASSLGRTASTDTQYF | TGTGCCAGCAGTTTAGGACGGACGGCTAGCACAGATACGCAGTATTTT
once | - | TRBJ2-1 | TRBV10-1 | CASVGRSSYNEQFF | TGCGCCAGCGTGGGACGGAGCTCCTACAATGAGCAGTTCTTC
few | - | TRBJ2-1 | TRBV3-1 | CASSPSDGDNEQFF | TGTGCCAGCAGCCCGAGTGATGGGGACAATGAGCAGTTCTTC
many | TRBD1 | TRBJ2-5 | TRBV10-3 | CAISEGGTGGGETQYF | TGTGCCATCAGCGAAGGTGGGACAGGGGGCGGCGAGACCCAGTACTTC
few | TRBD2 | TRBJ2-5 | TRBV7-6 | CASSLLAGRSQETQYF | TGTGCCAGCAGCCTCTTAGCGGGGCGCTCCCAAGAGACCCAGTACTTC
medium-sized | - | TRBJ2-7 | TRBV12-5 | CASGLDLQGHEQYF | TGTGCTAGTGGTTTGGACCTCCAGGGTCACGAGCAGTACTTC
- | TRBD1 | TRBJ1-2 | TRBV7-6 | CASSTGVGGYTF | TGTGCCAGCAGCACAGGGGTCGGGGGCTACACCTTC
many | - | TRBJ1-1 | TRBV5-1 | CASKQQGNTEAFF | TGCGCCAGCAAACAACAGGGTAACACTGAAGCTTTCTTT
- | TRBD2 | TRBJ2-5 | TRBV7-1 | CASTALGLARRGQETQYF | TGTGCCAGCACAGCATTAGGACTAGCTAGAAGAGGCCAAGAGACCCAGTACTTC
- | - | TRBJ2-5 | TRBV18 | CASSPRGTLGETQYF | TGTGCCAGCTCACCAAGGGGGACCCTGGGAGAGACCCAGTACTTC
medium-sized | - | TRBJ2-5 | TRBV24-1 | CATSDLSRDQETQYF | TGTGCCACCAGTGATTTGTCCAGGGACCAAGAGACCCAGTACTTC
once | - | TRBJ2-1 | TRBV7-6 | CASSFSDSSYNEQFF | TGTGCCAGCAGCTTCTCAGATAGCTCCTACAATGAGCAGTTCTTC
once | - | TRBJ2-6 | TRBV6-1 | CASSKYAGANVLTF | TGTGCCAGCAGCAAGTATGCTGGGGCCAACGTTCTGACTTTC
medium-sized | TRBD2 | TRBJ2-3 | TRBV10-3 | CATRETNTDTQYF | TGTGCCACGCGGGAGACCAACACAGATACGCAGTATTTT
- | - | TRBJ2-1 | TRBV7-9 | CASSLQGGQYNEQFF | TGTGCCAGCAGCTTACAGGGGGGGCAGTACAATGAGCAGTTCTTC
- | TRBD2 | TRBJ2-3 | TRBV7-8 | CASSWDRLAGELYF | TGTGCCAGCAGCTGGGACCGACTAGCCGGGGAGCTGTATTTT
medium-sized | - | TRBJ2-1 | TRBV12-3/TRBV12-4 | CASSATSGGHNEQFF | TGTGCCAGCAGTGCCACTAGTGGGGGACACAATGAGCAGTTCTTC
- | - | TRBJ2-1 | TRBV7-6 | CASSLGRGDEQFF | TGTGCTAGCAGCCTTGGGCGAGGGGATGAGCAGTTCTTC
- | - | TRBJ2-5 | TRBV10-1 | CASSVRDGTETQYF | TGCGCCAGCAGTGTTAGGGACGGAACAGAGACCCAGTACTTC
many | - | TRBJ2-7 | TRBV6-1 | CASSELYEQYF | TGTGCCAGCAGTGAGCTCTACGAGCAGTACTTC
- | - | TRBJ1-1 | TRBV28 | CASSLGRGGETQFF | TGTGCCAGCAGTTTGGGCAGGGGAGGGGAGACCCAGTTCTTT
- | - | TRBJ1-3 | TRBV25-1 | CASSGPGKNTIYF | TGTGCCAGCAGTGGGCCAGGAAAAAACACCATATATTTT
few | TRBD2 | TRBJ2-3 | TRBV7-2 | CASRHGTSGRDTQYF | TGTGCCAGCAGGCATGGGACTAGTGGCAGGGATACGCAGTATTTT
few | - | TRBJ2-1 | TRBV12-3/TRBV12-4 | CASSPPHGKDSPLHF | TGTGCCAGCAGTCCCCCACACGGGAAGGATTCACCCCTCCACTTC
many | TRBD1 | TRBJ2-1 | TRBV18 | CASSPGTGDYNEQFF | TGTGCCAGCTCACCAGGGACAGGGGACTACAATGAGCAGTTCTTC
- | - | TRBJ2-3 | TRBV3-1 | CASSLLPSSTDTQYF | TGTGCCAGCAGCCTATTACCCTCTAGCACAGATACGCAGTATTTT
- | TRBD2 | TRBJ2-1 | TRBV7-2 | CASSISGGRALNEQFF | TGTGCCAGCAGCATAAGTGGCGGGAGAGCCCTCAATGAGCAGTTCTTC
- | - | TRBJ2-7 | TRBV24-1 | CATSSDTTEDGDNEQYF | TGTGCCACCAGCTCGGATACGACAGAGGATGGGGACAATGAGCAGTACTTC
few | TRBD2 | TRBJ2-1 | TRBV7-2 | CASSLVTSGRFAEQFF | TGTGCCAGCAGCTTAGTGACTAGCGGGAGATTCGCTGAGCAGTTCTTC
- | TRBD2 | TRBJ2-5 | TRBV20-1 | CSAPGPGGAVESQYF | TGCAGTGCTCCCGGGCCCGGGGGGGCGGTAGAGTCCCAGTACTTC
large | TRBD2 | TRBJ2-5 | TRBV7-7 | CASSLAGGETQYF | TGTGCTAGCAGCTTAGCGGGGGGAGAGACCCAGTACTTC
- | - | TRBJ2-6 | TRBV27 | CASSFPGVRLHLRF | -
many | - | TRBJ2-5 | TRBV5-4 | CASSLAAGASYNEQYF | TGTGCCAGCAGCTTGGCCGCGGGGGCTTCCTACAATGAGCAGTACTTC
- | - | TRBJ2-5 | TRBV7-6 | CASSLRGEETQYF | TGTGCCAGCAGTTTAAGGGGGGAAGAGACCCAGTACTTC
- | - | TRBJ2-1 | TRBV12-3/TRBV12-4 | CASRILGSSYNEQFF | TGTGCCAGCAGGATACTCGGGAGCTCCTACAATGAGCAGTTCTTC
- | TRBD2 | TRBJ2-5 | TRBV20-1 | CSAPGGTGTQYF | TGCAGTGCTCCGGGGGGGACCGGGACCCAGTACTTC
medium-sized | - | TRBJ1-4 | TRBV28 | CASSFPGAGEKLFF | TGTGCCAGCAGTTTTCCGGGGGCGGGGGAAAAACTGTTTTTT
- | - | TRBJ2-4 | TRBV6-2/TRBV6-3 | CSSSDNGAKNIQYF | TGTTCCAGCAGTGACAACGGAGCCAAAAACATTCAGTACTTC
- | - | TRBJ2-6 | TRBV7-6 | CASSLGVAVGSSGANVLTF | TGTGCCAGCAGCTTAGGAGTTGCGGTGGGGAGTTCTGGGGCCAACGTCCTGACTTTC
- | TRBD2 | TRBJ2-5 | TRBV7-6 | CASSLGTSDPQETQYF | TGTGCCAGCAGCTTGGGGACTAGCGACCCCCAAGAGACCCAGTACTTC